This TCR beta chain was retrieved from a study of beta chain features in type 1 diabetes listed by TCRdb under 2018. For the wider study: No differences in mean age, gender distribution, total cell number or subset yield were found between patients and healthy donors. A total of 85 million to 140 million sorted cells were examined across all samples, and a strong correlation was observed between cell number per subset and RNA yield. In the study, recently diagnosed type 1 diabetes patients and matched healthy donors were compared on the TCRB repertoires of their sorted circulating CD4+ T cell subsets. Naive and central memory subsets were obtained from all 30 or so donors, but regulatory and stem cell-like memory subsets were isolated from only 8 patients and roughly eight healthy donors.

From each donor, a single peripheral blood sample of around 120 mL on average was drawn into heparinised tubes. A BD FACSAria II was used to sort naive, central memory, regulatory and stem cell-like memory CD4+ T cells with a panel that included CD45RO, CCR7, CD25, CD127, CD95 and CD27. Purity was above 95% for every sorted population. PBMCs were isolated right away by Lymphoprep density gradient centrifugation and were stained directly, without culture. So that batch effects would be minimized, each experiment stained and sorted samples in pairs, pairing one healthy donor with one patient. With respect to this clone: Its specific antigen is unknown. Qualities for individual bases were not recorded, and no much larger clone is one base off.

Reading from cysteine to phenylalanine, the CDR3 counts 14 amino acids. Only the CDR3 portion is preserved as DNA: 42 bases, with reading frame beginning at the first base. CDR1 and CDR2 are read off the germline V gene as SQVTM and ANQGSEA. V is cut back by 7 bases and J by 8 bases, with 16 bases in the junction unmatched. The entire isolated RNA was reverse transcribed using the High Capacity cDNA Reverse Transcription Kit, and thus expressed TCRB transcripts were sequenced. Naive, central memory and regulatory T cell samples underwent deep immunoSEQ sequencing, averaging around 3.7 million total reads per sample. Sorted cells were lysed in RLT buffer and RNA was extracted with DNase-treated RNeasy Micro or Mini kits, depending on cell number. To prevent cross-contamination, every cell subset was processed on its own, while patient and healthy donor samples were processed together. Using the immunoSEQ multiplex PCR, TCRB sequences were amplified from cDNA into 87-bp fragments spanning the CDR3 region. Amplicons were sequenced on the Illumina HiSeq platform. The source study handled its data this way. Synthetic template baselines were used to correct PCR bias computationally, reads within Hamming distance 2 were collapsed together, and singletons that could not be merged were discarded. Reads were aligned to IMGT to assign V, D and J genes, CDR3 length, and insertions or deletions at six rearrangement sites. Within each subset, clonotype counts were normalized to sorted cell number, and only after that were true diversity and Gini coefficients computed with the tcR R package. Repertoire sharing was quantified using the overlap coefficient calculated on TCRB nucleotide sequences. Out-of-frame TCRB sequences from naive cells were analyzed as a proxy for the pre-selection repertoire. This immuneACCESS table, as held by TCRdb, lists in-frame sequences with V and J called but not all clones. Of the missing ones, under half trace to an unresolved V gene in checked studies; the others have no known cause. D and trimming come from the DNA, and the V and J calls and clone size come from that table. Here the sample has 250,000 or so clones; around 68% occur a single time. The top ten clones comprise around 0.05% of the sample.

Overall study outcomes, separate from this receptor: At VDJ recombination sites, type 1 diabetes patients had fewer insertions and more deleted nucleotides, which implies abnormalities in thymic rearrangement. The naive, central memory and regulatory TCRB repertoires appeared to resemble one another more closely among patients than among healthy donors. Because the HLA sub-analyses included only small numbers of individuals, any influence of HLA type on TCRB rearrangement was left unresolved. Because cDNA rather than genomic DNA was sequenced, highly expressing activated cells could have been over-represented, although no difference in activation and CD3 levels was found between groups. PCR might favor shorter templates, but patient and control samples were amplified and corrected together, so any skew would affect both groups equally. Type 1 diabetes patients showed a moderate but significant shortening of TCRB CDR3 length in all four CD4+ subsets.

The chain is made from TRBV29-1 and TRBJ1-2, with 7 central nucleotides matching TRBD1. Sequencing was done on a sample of naive CD4+ T cells from blood. According to the study, the label for this sample's cell subset or site signals: true naive CD4+ T cells. The sequence came from a man aged 25 to 45 in good health. The nucleotide sequence reads TGCAGCGCTGGGACAGCCGAGTGGAGGAGCGGCTACACCTTC. Translation gives CSAGTAEWRSGYTF.